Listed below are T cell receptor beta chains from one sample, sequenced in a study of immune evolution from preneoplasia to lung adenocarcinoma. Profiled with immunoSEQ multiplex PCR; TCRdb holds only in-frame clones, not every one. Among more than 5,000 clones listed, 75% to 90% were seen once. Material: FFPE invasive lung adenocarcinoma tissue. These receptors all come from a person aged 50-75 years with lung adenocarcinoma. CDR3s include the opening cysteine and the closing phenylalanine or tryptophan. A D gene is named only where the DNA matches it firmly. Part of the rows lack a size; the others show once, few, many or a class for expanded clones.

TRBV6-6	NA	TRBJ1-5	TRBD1	CASSTPGQNQPQHF	TGTGCCAGCAGTACCCCGGGACAGAATCAGCCCCAGCATTTT
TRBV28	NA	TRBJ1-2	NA	CASSSPGQTFYGYTF	TGTGCCAGCAGTTCTCCAGGGCAAACGTTTTATGGCTACACCTTC
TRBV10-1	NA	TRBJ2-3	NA	CASSEFGQPTDTQYF	TGCGCCAGCAGTGAGTTCGGACAGCCCACAGATACGCAGTATTTT
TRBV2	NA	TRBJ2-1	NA	CASSSGEDEQFF	TGTGCCAGCAGCTCAGGGGAGGATGAGCAGTTCTTC
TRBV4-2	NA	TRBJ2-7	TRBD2	CASSQDSSGRVEQYF	TGTGCCAGCAGCCAAGACTCTAGCGGGAGGGTCGAGCAGTACTTC
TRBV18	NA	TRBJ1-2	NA	CASSSDTRNYGYTF	TGTGCCAGCTCGAGCGACACCCGGAACTATGGCTACACCTTC
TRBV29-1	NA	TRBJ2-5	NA	CSVEGRGELETQYF	TGCAGCGTTGAGGGCAGGGGCGAATTGGAGACCCAGTACTTC
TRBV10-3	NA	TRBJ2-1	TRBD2	CAISRTSGSAPYNEQFF	TGTGCCATCAGCCGGACTAGCGGGAGTGCCCCCTACAATGAGCAGTTCTTC
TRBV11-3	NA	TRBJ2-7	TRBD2	CASSSGLASTYEQYF	TGTGCCAGCAGTTCTGGACTAGCGAGTACCTACGAGCAGTACTTC
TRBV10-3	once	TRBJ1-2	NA	CAINDPGADGYTF	TGTGCCATCAATGACCCGGGGGCGGACGGCTACACCTTC
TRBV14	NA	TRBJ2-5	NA	CASSQVGWETQYF	TGTGCCAGCAGCCAAGTTGGTTGGGAGACCCAGTACTTC
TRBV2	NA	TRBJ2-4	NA	CASSRTAANIQYF	TGTGCCAGCAGCCGGACAGCAGCGAACATTCAGTACTTC
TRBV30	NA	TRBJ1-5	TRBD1	CAWSGDSHQPQHF	TGTGCCTGGAGTGGGGACAGCCATCAGCCCCAGCATTTT
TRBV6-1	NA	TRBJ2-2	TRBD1	CASSEADTGGRTGELFF	TGTGCCAGCAGTGAAGCTGACACAGGGGGTCGGACCGGGGAGCTGTTTTTT
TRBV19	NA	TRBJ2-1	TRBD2	CASSLLTSGTYNEQFF	TGTGCCAGTAGTTTGCTGACTAGCGGGACGTACAATGAGCAGTTCTTC
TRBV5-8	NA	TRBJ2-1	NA	CASSLDINEQFF	TGTGCCAGCAGCTTGGATATTAATGAGCAGTTCTTC
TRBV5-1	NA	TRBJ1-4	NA	CASASGRGGEKLFF	TGCGCCAGCGCCTCGGGCAGGGGAGGTGAAAAACTGTTTTTT
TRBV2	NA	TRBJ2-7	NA	CASSETRIGGEQYF	TGTGCCAGCAGTGAAACCCGAATAGGGGGCGAGCAGTACTTC
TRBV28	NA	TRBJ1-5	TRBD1	CASRGTGPNQPQHF	TGTGCCAGCAGGGGGACAGGGCCCAATCAGCCCCAGCATTTT
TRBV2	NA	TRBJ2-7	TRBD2	CASKAGTSGSYEQYF	TGTGCCAGTAAAGCCGGGACTAGCGGGAGCTACGAGCAGTACTTC
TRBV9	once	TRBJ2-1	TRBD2	CASDSAGGPGNEQFF	TGTGCCAGCGATTCCGCGGGAGGGCCTGGAAATGAGCAGTTCTTC
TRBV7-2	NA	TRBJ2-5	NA	CASSLDYSRETQYF	TGTGCCAGCAGCTTAGATTATAGTAGAGAGACCCAGTACTTC
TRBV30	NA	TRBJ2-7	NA	CAWSTFSYEQYF	TGTGCCTGGAGTACATTCTCCTACGAGCAGTACTTC
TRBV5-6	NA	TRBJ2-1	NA	CASSLGTSYNEQFF	TGTGCCAGCAGCTTAGGGACTTCGTACAATGAGCAGTTCTTC
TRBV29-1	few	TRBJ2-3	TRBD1	CSVGQGGDTQYF	TGCAGCGTAGGACAGGGGGGAGATACGCAGTATTTT
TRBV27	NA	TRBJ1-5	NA	CASSPDRGGQPQHF	TGTGCCAGCAGTCCGGACAGAGGAGGACAGCCCCAGCATTTT
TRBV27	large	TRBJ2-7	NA	CASSFLGQEGEQYF	TGTGCCAGCAGTTTCCTGGGGCAAGAAGGCGAGCAGTACTTC
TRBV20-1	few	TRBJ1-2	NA	CSARDTSGYTF	TGCAGTGCTAGAGACACGTCAGGCTACACCTTC
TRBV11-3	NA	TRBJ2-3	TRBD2	CASSLDPTSGAQYF	TGTGCCAGCAGCTTAGACCCGACTAGCGGGGCGCAGTATTTT
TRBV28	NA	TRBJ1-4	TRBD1	CASSPAGGWGNEKLFF	TGTGCCAGCAGCCCCGCAGGGGGTTGGGGCAATGAAAAACTGTTTTTT
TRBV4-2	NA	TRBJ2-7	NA	CASSPLGRESSYEQYF	TGTGCCAGCAGCCCACTTGGAAGGGAAAGCTCCTACGAGCAGTACTTC
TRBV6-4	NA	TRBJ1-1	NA	CASSDSDNTEAFF	TGTGCCAGCAGTGACTCGGACAACACTGAAGCTTTCTTT
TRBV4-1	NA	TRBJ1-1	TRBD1	CASSLRQGAINTEAFF	TGCGCCAGCAGCCTGAGACAGGGGGCGATCAACACTGAAGCTTTCTTT
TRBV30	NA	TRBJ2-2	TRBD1	CAWSHRDRVTGELFF	TGTGCCTGGAGTCACCGGGACAGGGTGACCGGGGAGCTGTTTTTT
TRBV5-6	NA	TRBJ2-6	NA	CASSFGSGANVLTF	TGTGCCAGCAGCTTCGGCTCTGGGGCCAACGTCCTGACTTTC
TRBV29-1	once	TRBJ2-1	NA	CSTGGISSYNEQFF	TGCAGCACTGGGGGGATCTCGTCCTACAATGAGCAGTTCTTC
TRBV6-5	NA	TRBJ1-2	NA	CASSYGTHYGYTF	TGTGCCAGCAGTTACGGGACACACTATGGCTACACCTTC
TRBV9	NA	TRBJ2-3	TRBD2	CASSAREGAGGTDTQYF	TGTGCCAGCAGCGCACGGGAGGGAGCGGGAGGGACAGATACGCAGTATTTT
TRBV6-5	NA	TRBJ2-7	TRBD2	CASSYGVAGSNEQYF	TGTGCCAGCAGTTACGGGGTAGCGGGGAGCAACGAGCAGTACTTC
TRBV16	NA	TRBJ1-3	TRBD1	CASSQSGDRICF	TGTGCCAGCAGCCAATCTGGGGACAGAATTTGTTTT
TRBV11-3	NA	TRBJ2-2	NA	CASSPTRTGELFF	TGTGCCAGCAGCCCCACCCGGACCGGGGAGCTGTTTTTT
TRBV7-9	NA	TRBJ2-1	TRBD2	CASVPGGRAKNEQFF	TGTGCCAGCGTGCCGGGGGGACGGGCGAAAAATGAGCAGTTCTTC
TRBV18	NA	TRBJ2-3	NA	CASSPPVTDTQYF	TGTGCCAGCTCACCACCGGTCACAGATACGCAGTATTTT
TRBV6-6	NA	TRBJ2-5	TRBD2	CASRKGLAGQETQYF	TGTGCCAGCAGAAAGGGACTAGCGGGGCAAGAGACCCAGTACTTC
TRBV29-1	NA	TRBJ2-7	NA	CSVVQHEQYF	TGCAGCGTTGTGCAACACGAGCAGTACTTC
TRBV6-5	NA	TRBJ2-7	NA	CASSYEGEQYF	TGTGCCAGCAGTTACGAGGGTGAGCAGTACTTC
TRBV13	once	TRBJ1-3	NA	CASSHMGTSGNTIYF	TGTGCCAGCAGCCACATGGGGACAAGTGGAAACACCATATATTTT
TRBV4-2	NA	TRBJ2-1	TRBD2	CASSQEASGNNEQFF	TGTGCCAGCAGCCAAGAGGCTAGCGGGAACAATGAGCAGTTCTTC
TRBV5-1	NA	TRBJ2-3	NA	CASSLDAGRNTDTQYF	TGCGCCAGCAGCCTTGACGCGGGACGAAACACAGATACGCAGTATTTT
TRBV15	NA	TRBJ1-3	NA	CATSRETGNTIYF	TGTGCCACCAGCAGGGAGACGGGGAACACCATATATTTT
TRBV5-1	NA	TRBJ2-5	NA	CASSLAPTNIQETQYF	TGCGCCAGCAGCTTGGCCCCCACTAACATCCAAGAGACCCAGTACTTC
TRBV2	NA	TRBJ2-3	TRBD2	CASILAESTDTQYF	TGTGCCAGCATCCTAGCGGAAAGCACAGATACGCAGTATTTT
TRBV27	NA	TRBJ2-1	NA	CASKQAVSYNEQFF	TGTGCCAGCAAACAAGCAGTGTCCTACAATGAGCAGTTCTTC